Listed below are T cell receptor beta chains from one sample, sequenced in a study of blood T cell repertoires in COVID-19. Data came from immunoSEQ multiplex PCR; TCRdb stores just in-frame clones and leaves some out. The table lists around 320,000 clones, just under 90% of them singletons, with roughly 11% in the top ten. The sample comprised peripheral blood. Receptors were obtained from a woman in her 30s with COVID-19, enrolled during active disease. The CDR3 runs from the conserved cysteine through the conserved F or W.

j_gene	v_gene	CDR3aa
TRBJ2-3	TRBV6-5	CASSPLTIRTDTQYF
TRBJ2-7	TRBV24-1	CATSGPGAYEQYF
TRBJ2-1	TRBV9	CASSVATYNEQFF
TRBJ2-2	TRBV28	CASSWGLRTGELFF
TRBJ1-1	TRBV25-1	CASSEYKGHHTEAFF
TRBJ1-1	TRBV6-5	CASTRWVGHTEAFF
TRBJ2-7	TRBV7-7	CASDRGPYEQYF
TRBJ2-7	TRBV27	CASSLILAGGTYEQYF
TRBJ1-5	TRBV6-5	CASSQRQVSNQPQHF
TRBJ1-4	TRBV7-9	CASSTSRGRGVANEKLFF
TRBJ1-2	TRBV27	CASSLTGNGYTF
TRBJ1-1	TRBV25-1	CASSEGTGITEAFF
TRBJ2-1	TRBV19	CASRTGPSSYNEQFF
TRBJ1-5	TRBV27	CASSLRVAQPQHF
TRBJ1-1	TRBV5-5	CASSQGARRNTEAFF
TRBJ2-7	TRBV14	CASSQDRVAGISYEQYF
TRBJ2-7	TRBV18	CASAQGASYEQYF
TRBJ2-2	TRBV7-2	CASSLVEGTGELFF
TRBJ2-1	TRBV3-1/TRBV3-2	CASSQELAGYNEQFF
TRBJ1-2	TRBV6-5	CASSSGYGGYGYTF
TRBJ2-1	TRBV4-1	CASSAVGLRDEQFF